These 15 T cell receptor beta chains came from one sample sequenced in a study of OX40 agonist ivuxolimab in advanced cancers. Generated by immunoSEQ multiplex PCR, the TCRdb table keeps only in-frame clones and is missing some. The table has roughly 80,000 clones, approximately 89% seen once. The sample was CD4+ or CD8+ T cells sorted from blood, taken in a trial of the OX40 agonist ivuxolimab. Receptors originate from an adult with an advanced solid tumor such as melanoma, head and neck, liver or kidney cancer.

This clone was seen only once. V is TRBV7-9 and J is TRBJ2-7; D may be TRBD1 or TRBD2 (5 bases each). CDR1 and CDR2 from the germline V gene are SEHNR and FQNEAQ (reference sequence). Trimming removed 5 bases at V and 0 bases at J, with 14 bases between. The CDR3 is 15 amino acids. CDR3 sequence reads: CASSPGTGSSYEQYF. The CDR3 DNA sequence: TGTGCCAGCAGCCCCGGGACGGGTAGCTCCTACGAGCAGTACTTC.

This rearrangement joins TRBV28 to TRBJ1-2; TRBD1 is a possible D gene (6 bases). The V and J ends lost 2 bases and 4 bases respectively, with 14 bases between them. Germline CDR1 MDHEN, CDR2 SYDVKM. This CDR3 comprises 15 residues. The CDR3 is CASSLVGGAPYGYTF. For the CDR3, the DNA is TGTGCCAGCAGTTTAGTAGGGGGGGCCCCCTATGGCTACACCTTC.

This sequence joins TRBV2 and TRBJ1-1; 7 bases map to TRBD1. Germline CDR1 is SNHLY and CDR2 is FYNNEI. The trim removed 8 bases at V and 0 bases at J, leaving 6 bases unmatched. This CDR3 has 14 amino acids. CDR3 protein: CASRGTDMNTEAFF. CDR3 sequence (DNA): TGTGCCAGCCGCGGGACAGACATGAACACTGAAGCTTTCTTT. The full variable domain, rest sourced from reference TRBV2 and TRBJ1-1, is EPEVTQTPSHQVTQMGQEVILRCVPISNHLYFYWYRQILGQKVEFLVSFYNNEISEKSEIFDDQFSVERPDGSNFTLKIRSTKLEDSAMYFCASRGTDMNTEAFFGQGTRLTVV.

The V gene is TRBV18, the J gene TRBJ1-5, with a possible D match to TRBD1 (5 bases). This CDR3 has 16 amino acids. V was clipped by 2 bases and J by 4 bases, with 15 bases between them. CDR1 and CDR2 (germline): KGHSH, LQKENI. The CDR3 reads CASSPNPGTPNQPQHF. Here the CDR3 DNA reads TGTGCCAGCTCACCAAACCCCGGGACTCCTAATCAGCCCCAGCATTTT.

The chain couples TRBV6-4 to TRBJ1-5; no reliable D call. CDR1 is MRHNA and CDR2 is SNTAGT in the germline V gene. CDR3 length: 14 amino acids. Trimming removed 6 bases from V and 5 bases from J, with 14 bases in between. CDR3 region: CASSPKGLDQPQHF. CDR3 DNA: TGTGCCAGCAGCCCGAAGGGTCTGGATCAGCCCCAGCATTTT.

V usage is TRBV6-5 and J usage is TRBJ2-7; D is unresolved. V was pared by 6 bases and J by 7 bases, with 16 bases between. From germline, CDR1 is MNHEY and CDR2 SVGAGI. The CDR3 contains 13 residues. As DNA, the CDR3 is TGTGCCAGCAGGCCGCCAGGCCTCGGGGAGCAGTACTTC. Translated: CASRPPGLGEQYF.

This chain joins TRBV9 and TRBJ1-2; TRBD1 agrees at 8 bases. Germline V gene sequence: CDR1 SGDLS, CDR2 YYNGEE. The length of the CDR3 is 16 residues. The J segment lost 1 base and the V segment lost 6 bases, leaving 11 bases of the junction unmatched. CDR3 protein: CASTPGQGAHNYGYTF. As DNA, the CDR3 is TGTGCCAGCACCCCGGGGCAGGGGGCGCATAACTATGGCTACACCTTC. The variable domain in full, completed from reference TRBV9 and TRBJ1-2, reads DSGVTQTPKHLITATGQRVTLRCSPRSGDLSVYWYQQSLDQGLQFLIQYYNGEERAKGNILERFSAQQFPDLHSELNLSSLELGDSALYFCASTPGQGAHNYGYTFGSGTRLTVV.

This chain uses TRBV4-2 with TRBJ2-1, with 11 bases lining up with TRBD2. V was pared by 3 bases and J by 4 bases, with 5 bases of the junction left unmatched. The germline gives CDR1 LGHNA, CDR2 YNFKEQ. This CDR3 contains 16 residues. The CDR3 here is CASSQSSGGAYNEQFF. The CDR3 nucleotides are TGTGCCAGCAGCCAGAGTAGCGGGGGGGCGTACAATGAGCAGTTCTTC.

V and J are TRBV4-1 and TRBJ1-2; 8 bases are a match to TRBD1. Germline lookup yields CDR1 MGHRA and CDR2 YSYEKL. Unmatched junction bases numbered 11, after V lost 5 bases and J lost 6 bases. The CDR3 is 15 residues long. This CDR3 reads CASSFPQQGVNGYTF. DNA for the CDR3: TGCGCCAGCAGCTTCCCCCAACAGGGGGTTAATGGCTACACCTTC.

The chain has TRBV6-4 and TRBJ2-3; D unresolved. This CDR3 region has 13 residues. Trimming pared 8 bases from V and 2 bases from J, leaving 11 bases between. Germline V lookup: CDR1 MRHNA, CDR2 SNTAGT. The CDR3 protein is CASSASPTDTQYF. CDR3 DNA: TGTGCCAGCTCAGCCAGTCCCACAGATACGCAGTATTTT.

The count of this clone is one. The V gene is TRBV28, the J gene TRBJ1-5; 8 bases are a match to TRBD1. The CDR3 extends over 21 amino acids. The germline CDR1 and CDR2 sequences are MDHEN and SYDVKM. The V and J ends lost 7 bases and 2 bases, in that order; junction bases with no gene match: 25. The CDR3 nucleotides are TGTGCCAGCATCACTAACAGGGGGGCCCCGCTTTTGGGCGATGGCAATCAGCCCCAGCATTTT. Its translation: CASITNRGAPLLGDGNQPQHF.

This sequence joins TRBV11-3 and TRBJ2-3, with 10 bases fitting TRBD2. V was pared by 4 bases and J by 5 bases, with 6 bases of the junction left unmatched. The CDR3 extends over 15 amino acids. Germline V CDR1 and CDR2: SGHNT, YENEEA. In DNA, the CDR3 is TGTGCCAGCAGCTCCTCAGCGGGAGGGAGAGATACGCAGTATTTT. Translated: CASSSSAGGRDTQYF.

In DNA form, the CDR3 reads TGTGCCAGCAGCGTAAGGACCGGGGGAGGGACTCTGTTCTTC. Amino acids: CASSVRTGGGTLFF. The J gene is TRBJ2-1, the V gene TRBV9; 7 bases are a match to TRBD2. This CDR3 has 14 residues. CDR1 is SGDLS and CDR2 is YYNGEE in the germline V gene. Germline trimming cut 1 base from V and 15 bases from J; bases unmatched to any gene: 13.

The rearrangement links TRBV5-1 to TRBJ2-5, with 7 bases that match TRBD2. V gave up 3 bases and J gave up 14 bases; unmatched junction bases: 10. CDR1 SGHRS and CDR2 YFSETQ come from the germline V gene. The CDR3 spans 12 residues. For the CDR3, the DNA is TGCGCCAGCAGCTGGGACTATGGCGGAGCCTACTTC. Protein sequence: CASSWDYGGAYF.

The rearrangement joins TRBV28 to TRBJ1-2, with 8 bases matching TRBD1. Per the germline V gene, CDR1 is MDHEN and CDR2 is SYDVKM. After removal of 4 bases from V and 4 bases from J, the junction contained 5 bases not matched to a gene. This CDR3 contains 14 residues. CDR3 residues: CASSSGQGSYGYTF. Here the CDR3 DNA reads TGTGCCAGCAGTTCCGGACAGGGTAGCTATGGCTACACCTTC.